The clone carrying this T cell receptor beta chain was found many times. TCRdb re-analysed the RT-PCR reads in MiXCR, keeping a single row per CDR3 protein. The sample has around 700,000 distinct CDR3 sequences; more than 13% are singletons. The CDR3 contains 16 residues. V lost 0 bases and J lost 5; bases outside the gene matches: 9. Germline assignment: CDR1 DFQATT and CDR2 SNEGSKA (reference sequence). The receptor comes from a female donor in good health, serving as a healthy control. Sequencing was carried out using memory CD4+ T cells from blood. This rearrangement joins TRBV20-1 to TRBJ2-5; 10 bases align to TRBD2. Here the CDR3 reads CSARDWLAGVKETQYF. CDR3 in DNA: TGCAGTGCTAGAGATTGGCTAGCGGGAGTTAAGGAGACCCAGTACTTC.